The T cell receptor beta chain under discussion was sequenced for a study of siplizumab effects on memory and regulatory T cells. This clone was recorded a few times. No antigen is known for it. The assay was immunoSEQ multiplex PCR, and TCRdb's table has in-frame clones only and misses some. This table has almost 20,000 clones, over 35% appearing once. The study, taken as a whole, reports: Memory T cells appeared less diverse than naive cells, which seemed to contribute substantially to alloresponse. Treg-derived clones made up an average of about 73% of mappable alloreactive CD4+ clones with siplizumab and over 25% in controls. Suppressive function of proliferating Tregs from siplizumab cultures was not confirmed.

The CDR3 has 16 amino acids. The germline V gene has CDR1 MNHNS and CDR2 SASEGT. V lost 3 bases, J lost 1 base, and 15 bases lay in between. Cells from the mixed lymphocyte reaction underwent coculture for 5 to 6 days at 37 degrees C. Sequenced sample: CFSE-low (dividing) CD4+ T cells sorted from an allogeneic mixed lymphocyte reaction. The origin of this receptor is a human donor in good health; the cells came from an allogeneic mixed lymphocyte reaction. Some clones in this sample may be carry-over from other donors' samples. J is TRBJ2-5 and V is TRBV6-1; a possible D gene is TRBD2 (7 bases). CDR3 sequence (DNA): TGTGCCAGCAGTGACCTACGGGGGGCCCTCCAAGAGACCCAGTACTTC. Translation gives CASSDLRGALQETQYF.